One and the same sample provided the 22 T cell receptor beta chains below, sequenced in a study of T cells after yellow fever vaccination. TCRdb redid the calling of the 5' RACE reads with MiXCR, one entry per CDR3 protein. The sample has 20,000 to 25,000 distinct CDR3 sequences; roughly 3.3% are singletons. The sequencing used PBMCs, either bulk or a sorted T-cell subset (CD4+, CD8+, memory, or dextramer-sorted; not recorded which), collected about 49 days after the first yellow fever vaccination. These TCRs come from a man aged 18 to 35 who received the YFV17D yellow fever vaccine.

This clonotype was counted ten times or more. The rearrangement uses TRBV5-1 and TRBJ1-2; 7 bases fit TRBD1. This CDR3 has 13 residues. Per germline, CDR1 SGHRS and CDR2 YFSETQ. Losses at the gene ends were 2 bases for V and 8 bases for J; bases not matched to a gene: 6. Here the CDR3 reads CASSFRGQRGYTF. CDR3 bases: TGCGCCAGCAGCTTCAGGGGACAGAGAGGCTACACCTTC.

This clonotype was counted at least ten times. CDR3 nucleotide sequence: TGCGCCAGCAGCCAAGAAGACAGCTACAATGAGCAGTTCTTC. Protein product: CASSQEDSYNEQFF. V is TRBV4-3 and J is TRBJ2-1; D might be TRBD1 (5 bases). Germline V lookup: CDR1 LGHNA, CDR2 YSLEER. The CDR3 is made up of 14 amino acids. Trimming left V 0 bases short and J 3 bases short, with 6 bases between.

This clonotype was detected ten times or more. This rearrangement joins TRBV2 to TRBJ2-1; 9 bases fit TRBD2. CDR1 is SNHLY, CDR2 FYNNEI, per germline. V was clipped by 10 bases and J by 4 bases; unmatched bases: 11. The CDR3 has 15 residues. The CDR3 protein is CATQIASGVYNEQFF. The CDR3 DNA reads TGTGCCACCCAAATAGCTAGCGGGGTTTACAATGAGCAGTTCTTC. The variable domain in full, completed from reference TRBV2 and TRBJ2-1, reads EPEVTQTPSHQVTQMGQEVILRCVPISNHLYFYWYRQILGQKVEFLVSFYNNEISEKSEIFDDQFSVERPDGSNFTLKIRSTKLEDSAMYFCATQIASGVYNEQFFGPGTRLTVL.

There are many counts of this clonotype. The V and J genes are TRBV4-3 and TRBJ2-7, with D maybe TRBD2 (6 bases). Germline V gene data show CDR1 as LGHNA and CDR2 as YSLEER. CDR3 length equals 15 residues. Trimming took 3 bases from V and 2 from J, leaving 14 bases between them. This CDR3 is CASSHPGDGAYEQYV. The CDR3 DNA follows: TGCGCCAGCAGCCATCCGGGGGACGGTGCCTACGAGCAGTACGTC.

At least ten counts were recorded for this clonotype. The rearrangement joins TRBV29-1 to TRBJ2-5; the D gene is possibly TRBD1 (6 bases). CDR1 SQVTM and CDR2 ANQGSEA come from the germline V gene. CDR3 length: 13 residues. V was shortened by 6 bases and J by 4 bases, with 15 bases between the two germline ends. CDR3 bases: TGCAGCGTCTCTAATGGGGGCCTAGAGACCCAGTACTTC. It specifies CSVSNGGLETQYF.

Ten or more counts support this clonotype. V usage is TRBV12-3 or TRBV12-4 and J usage is TRBJ1-1, with 7 nucleotides matching TRBD1. V was clipped by 6 bases and J by 2 bases; unmatched bases: 6. The CDR3 covers 14 residues. The CDR3 bases are TGTGCCAGCAGCCCACAGGGGAGCAACACTGAAGCTTTCTTT. It specifies CASSPQGSNTEAFF.

This clonotype has ten or more counts. This chain links TRBV11-2 with TRBJ2-3, with 8 bases identical to TRBD2. Germline V gives CDR1 SGHAT, CDR2 FQNNGV. V lost 4 bases, J lost 1 base, and 7 bases stayed unmatched. The CDR3 extends over 16 amino acids. The CDR3 protein is CASSSPGLDGTDTQYF. The CDR3 DNA reads as TGTGCCAGCAGCTCTCCGGGACTAGATGGCACAGATACGCAGTATTTT.

This clonotype has at least ten counts. V usage is TRBV20-1 and J usage is TRBJ2-5; 10 bases align to TRBD1. Germline V lookup: CDR1 DFQATT, CDR2 SNEGSKA (reference sequence). The CDR3 spans 14 residues. The V segment lost 2 bases and the J segment 7 bases; nucleotides outside the gene matches: 7. CDR3 sequence reads: CSARPRQGAGTQYF. In nucleotides, the CDR3 is TGCAGTGCTAGACCGAGACAGGGGGCAGGGACCCAGTACTTC.

This clonotype was detected many times. The chain employs TRBV4-1 and TRBJ2-1, with TRBD2 identical over 9 bases. Germline V gene data show CDR1 as MGHRA and CDR2 as YSYEKL. V shed 7 bases, J shed 5 bases, and the junction held 15 bases outside the gene matches. CDR3 length: 17 amino acids. The CDR3 spells CASNRPTAGGKNNEQFF. CDR3 bases: TGCGCCAGCAATCGCCCCACAGCGGGGGGTAAGAACAATGAGCAGTTCTTC.

This clonotype was observed many times. This chain connects TRBV7-8 to TRBJ1-1; a possible D gene is TRBD1 (6 bases). V was cut by 11 bases and J by 2 bases, with 21 bases left in between. This CDR3 spans 15 amino acids. The germline CDR1 and CDR2 sequences are SGHVS and FQNEAQ. In DNA, the CDR3 is TGTGCCTCCCGTCCCCCTAAGGGGGTTAACACTGAAGCTTTCTTT. Its translation: CASRPPKGVNTEAFF.

This clonotype was observed at least ten times. V and J are TRBV6-1 and TRBJ2-4, with 9 nucleotides matching TRBD2. The J segment lost 15 bases and the V segment lost 6 bases, leaving 18 bases of the junction unmatched. CDR1 is MNHNS and CDR2 is SASEGT in the germline V gene. The CDR3 consists of 15 residues. The CDR3 loop reads CASRRSRGGGERWYF. CDR3 nucleotides: TGTGCCAGCAGAAGGAGTCGGGGCGGGGGGGAGAGGTGGTACTTC.

This clonotype was detected ten times or more. This chain joins TRBV6-1 and TRBJ2-3; D might be TRBD1 (6 bases). The V and J ends lost 10 bases and 3 bases respectively, with 14 bases between them. This CDR3 spans 13 amino acids. From germline, CDR1 is MNHNS and CDR2 SASEGT. CDR3: CATWGPGTDTQYF. As DNA, the CDR3 is TGTGCCACCTGGGGGCCAGGGACAGATACGCAGTATTTT.

This clonotype was counted ten times or more. The CDR3, as DNA: TGCGCCAGCAGCTTGGCTAAGGGAGCCCAAGAGACCCAGTACTTC. Its protein product is CASSLAKGAQETQYF. The chain recombines TRBV5-1 with TRBJ2-5; D is possibly TRBD2 (5 bases). Trimming took off 0 bases at V and 1 base at J, with 10 bases between the two ends. The length of the CDR3 is 15 residues. CDR1 SGHRS and CDR2 YFSETQ come from the germline V gene.

This clonotype was recorded at least ten times. V usage is TRBV5-5 and J usage is TRBJ2-7; 10 bases are a match to TRBD1. The germline gives CDR1 SGHKS, CDR2 YYEKEE (reference sequence). Trimming cost V 4 bases and J 3 bases; bases outside gene matches: 10. CDR3 length equals 16 residues. CDR3 sequence: CASSPGGTGVVYEQYF. The CDR3 nucleotides are TGTGCCAGCAGCCCGGGAGGGACAGGGGTGGTCTACGAGCAGTACTTC.

Ten or more counts support this clonotype. The rearrangement links TRBV7-2 to TRBJ2-3; 11 positions match TRBD2. V was pared by 3 bases and J by 2 bases, with 4 bases of the junction left unmatched. The CDR3 extends over 16 amino acids. Per germline, CDR1 SGHTA and CDR2 FQGNSA. The CDR3 loop reads CASSFLAGGLTDTQYF. DNA of the CDR3: TGTGCCAGCAGCTTCCTAGCGGGGGGCCTCACAGATACGCAGTATTTT.

In this sample, this clonotype turned up many times. The CDR3: CASSLDREVDYTF. The CDR3 DNA reads as TGTGCCAGCAGCTTGGACAGGGAAGTAGACTACACCTTC. This chain connects TRBV7-2 to TRBJ1-2, with TRBD1 matching over 8 bases. CDR3 length: 13 amino acids. With V trimmed by 3 bases and J by 10 bases, 7 bases remained unmatched. Looked up from germline, CDR1 is SGHTA and CDR2 is FQGNSA.

This sequence joins TRBV7-2 and TRBJ2-5; 11 bases are a match to TRBD2. This CDR3 has 17 amino acids. From germline, CDR1 is SGHTA and CDR2 FQGNSA. V shed 1 base and J 2 bases; nucleotides not matched to a gene: 6. The CDR3 loop reads CASSLGVASGGQETQYF. The CDR3 region has the DNA TGTGCCAGCAGCTTAGGTGTGGCTAGCGGGGGGCAAGAGACCCAGTACTTC. The full variable domain, its missing parts supplied by reference TRBV7-2 and TRBJ2-5, is GAGVSQSPSNKVTEKGKDVELRCDPISGHTALYWYRQSLGQGLEFLIYFQGNSAPDKSGLPSDRFSAERTGGSVSTLTIQRTQQEDSAVYLCASSLGVASGGQETQYFGPGTRLLVL.

This chain joins TRBV12-3 or TRBV12-4 and TRBJ1-2; 12 bases are a match to TRBD1. The CDR3 has 15 residues. V lost 5 bases, J lost 8 bases, and 9 bases stayed unmatched. The CDR3: CASSPGTGGAEGYTF. The DNA for the CDR3 is TGTGCCAGCAGTCCGGGGACAGGGGGCGCGGAGGGCTACACCTTC.

At least ten counts were recorded for this clonotype. This sequence joins TRBV5-1 and TRBJ1-4; 9 bases fit TRBD1. Germline V lookup: CDR1 SGHRS, CDR2 YFSETQ. This CDR3 comprises 16 residues. J lost 0 bases, V lost 10 bases, and 10 bases had no gene match. The CDR3 sequence is CASRGTGLSTNEKLFF. CDR3 DNA: TGCGCCTCACGGGGGACAGGGCTCTCAACTAATGAAAAACTGTTTTTT.

This clonotype was observed many times. This rearrangement joins TRBV12-5 to TRBJ2-1; D gene ambiguous. Germline values: CDR1 LGHNT, CDR2 FRNRAP. The CDR3 extends over 18 amino acids. Trimming took 1 base from V and 2 from J, leaving 18 bases between them. The CDR3 here is CASGLGKTLGSPYNEQFF. The CDR3 DNA follows: TGTGCTAGTGGTTTGGGGAAGACGCTGGGATCGCCCTACAATGAGCAGTTCTTC.

Many counts were recorded for this clonotype. J is TRBJ1-2 and V is TRBV5-1, with TRBD1 matching over 10 bases. The ends lost 0 bases at V and 7 bases at J; junction bases unmatched: 3. This CDR3 is 14 amino acids long. Germline V CDR1 and CDR2: SGHRS, YFSETQ. The DNA for the CDR3 is TGCGCCAGCAGCTTGGGACAGGGGGCATTTGGCTACACCTTC. Translating gives CASSLGQGAFGYTF.

This clonotype was observed many times. CDR3 protein: CASSLSLGHPEQYV. The CDR3 DNA follows: TGTGCCAGCAGCTTGAGTCTGGGACATCCCGAGCAGTACGTC. The chain is built from TRBV5-4 and TRBJ2-7; the D gene is possibly TRBD1 (6 bases). CDR3 length equals 14 residues. The germline gives CDR1 SGHNT, CDR2 YYREEE (reference sequence). V was cut by 1 base and J by 6 bases, with 14 bases left in between.